This T cell receptor (beta chain) originates from a study of T-cell memory formation after mild COVID-19. TCRdb itself ran the 5' RACE reads through MiXCR, one entry per CDR3 protein. The table has approximately 570,000 distinct CDR3 sequences, roughly 18% seen once. CDR3 length: 15 amino acids. J lost 7 bases, V lost 6 bases, and 10 bases had no gene match. The germline V gene has CDR1 KGHDR and CDR2 SFDVKD. Points from the study as a whole: Chiefly within CM and EM were the contracting CD4+ clones; CD8+ ones were within EMRA.

This clonotype showed up just a few times. Its antigen remains unidentified. The material sequenced was PBMCs or a T cell subset sorted from them (not recorded which). The sequence was obtained from an adult woman who had mild COVID-19 (a few samples of this study predate the infection). Cell type and time point are not known. This chain connects TRBV24-1 to TRBJ2-7, with 11 bases matching TRBD1. CDR3 amino acids: CATSPGDGTGGEQYF. The CDR3 region has the DNA TGTGCCACCAGTCCCGGGGACGGGACAGGGGGTGAGCAGTACTTC.